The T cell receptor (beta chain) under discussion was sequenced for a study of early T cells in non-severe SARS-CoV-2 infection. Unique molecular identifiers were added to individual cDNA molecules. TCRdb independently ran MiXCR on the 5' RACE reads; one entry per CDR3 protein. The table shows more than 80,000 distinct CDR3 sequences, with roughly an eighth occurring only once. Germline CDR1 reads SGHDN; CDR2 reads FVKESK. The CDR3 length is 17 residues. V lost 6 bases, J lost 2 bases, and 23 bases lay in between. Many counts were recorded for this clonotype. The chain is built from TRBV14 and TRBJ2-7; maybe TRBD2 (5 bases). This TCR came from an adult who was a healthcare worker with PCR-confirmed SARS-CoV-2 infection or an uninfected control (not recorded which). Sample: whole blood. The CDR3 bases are TGTGCCAGCAGAAGACTCCGGCACTGCGGGCCCACCTACGAGCAGTACTTC. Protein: CASRRLRHCGPTYEQYF.